This TCR beta chain was captured in a study of cytomegalovirus exposure and HLA in healthy donors. Study-level points and caveats: The dataset shows that most TCR sequences were rare, while some public TCRs occurred in many donors.

Of note for this clone: What it binds is unknown.

Germline CDR1 and CDR2: SGHVS and FNYEAQ. Losses at the gene ends were 6 bases for V and 5 bases for J; bases not matched to a gene: 17. The CDR3 totals 19 residues. Measured with immunoSEQ multiplex PCR; TCRdb has only the in-frame clones, and not every one. The profile shows approximately 130,000 clones, more than 75% of them singletons. The rearrangement joins TRBV7-6 to TRBJ2-7; TRBD2 matches at 15 bases. The sequence was collected from a woman aged 25 to 39 in good health and CMV-seronegative. What was sequenced was PBMCs. The CDR3: CASSFFYTPGTSGGHEQYF. The DNA for the CDR3 is TGTGCCAGCAGTTTTTTCTATACCCCCGGGACTAGCGGGGGGCACGAGCAGTACTTC.